The 19 T cell receptor beta chains presented below share a single source sample, sequenced in a study of shared clonotypes between healthy human individuals. Generated by immunoSEQ multiplex PCR, the TCRdb table keeps only in-frame clones and is missing some. The sample has 950,000 to 1,100,000 clones, approximately 70% seen once; the top ten hold about 1.5%. Material for sequencing was memory CD4+ T cells sorted from blood. Subset: CD45RA-negative fraction. The receptor set was obtained from a man aged 18 to 30 in good health.

V gene TRBV5-1 combines with J gene TRBJ2-3, with D possibly matching TRBD1 (5 bases). With 5 bases removed from V and 3 bases from J, the gap between germline ends came to 13 bases. CDR1 is SGHRS, CDR2 YFSETQ, per germline. The CDR3 contains 14 residues. CDR3 sequence reads: CASSIAPGTDTQYF. The CDR3 DNA reads as TGCGCCAGCAGTATCGCGCCAGGGACAGATACGCAGTATTTT.

The rearrangement uses TRBV29-1 and TRBJ1-3; D gene ambiguous. Trimming took 6 bases from V and 7 from J, leaving 10 bases between them. Germline V gene sequence: CDR1 SQVTM, CDR2 ANQGSEA. This CDR3 has 11 residues. The CDR3: CSVGEANTIYF. Written as DNA, the CDR3 is TGCAGCGTGGGTGAGGCGAACACCATATATTTT. Based on the CDR3 plus reference TRBV29-1 and TRBJ1-3, the full variable domain is SAVISQKPSRDICQRGTSLTIQCQVDSQVTMMFWYRQQPGQSLTLIATANQGSEATYESGFVIDKFPISRPNLTFSTLTVSNMSPEDSSIYLCSVGEANTIYFGEGSWLTVV.

V gene TRBV9 combines with J gene TRBJ2-3; D possibly corresponds to TRBD2 (6 bases). Germline CDR1 reads SGDLS; CDR2 reads YYNGEE. This CDR3 comprises 17 residues. Between the trimmed V and J ends, which lost 0 bases and 0 bases, there was a span of 14 bases. The CDR3 here is CASSVGLGGTSTDTQYF. The CDR3 nucleotides are TGTGCCAGCAGCGTAGGGTTAGGCGGGACTAGCACAGATACGCAGTATTTT. The full variable domain, with the rest looked up from reference TRBV9 and TRBJ2-3, is DSGVTQTPKHLITATGQRVTLRCSPRSGDLSVYWYQQSLDQGLQFLIQYYNGEERAKGNILERFSAQQFPDLHSELNLSSLELGDSALYFCASSVGLGGTSTDTQYFGPGTRLTVL.

This clone was counted only a few times. J is TRBJ2-2 and V is TRBV5-1; TRBD1 matches at 7 bases. With V trimmed by 0 bases and J by 4 bases, 6 bases remained unmatched. Germline lookup yields CDR1 SGHRS and CDR2 YFSETQ. The CDR3 is 16 amino acids. CDR3 sequence: CASSLGQGRGTGELFF. CDR3 coding DNA: TGCGCCAGCAGCTTGGGACAGGGAAGGGGCACCGGGGAGCTGTTTTTT.

V gene TRBV10-2 combines with J gene TRBJ2-7, with D maybe TRBD2 (6 bases). The CDR3 totals 13 residues. CDR1 and CDR2 (germline): WSHSY, SAAADI. V was cut by 10 bases and J by 2 bases, with 15 bases left in between. CDR3 amino acids: CANSGGPTYEQYF. Written as DNA, the CDR3 is TGCGCCAACTCAGGAGGGCCTACCTACGAGCAGTACTTC.

The chain combines TRBV6-5 with TRBJ2-5; 9 bases map to TRBD2. CDR1 and CDR2 from the germline V gene are MNHEY and SVGAGI. Trimming cost V 4 bases and J 4 bases; bases outside gene matches: 10. The CDR3 runs to 16 residues. CDR3 bases: TGTGCCAGCAGTTCCATCGGGCGGGAGGGCCGAGAGACCCAGTACTTC. Its translation is CASSSIGREGRETQYF.

The genes are TRBV5-1 and TRBJ2-7; D is possibly TRBD2 (6 bases). V lost 4 bases, J lost 3 bases, and 11 bases lay in between. There are 13 residues in the CDR3. CDR1 and CDR2 (germline): SGHRS, YFSETQ. The CDR3 DNA reads as TGCGCCAGCAGCACCCCGACTAGCTACGAGCAGTACTTC. This sequence encodes CASSTPTSYEQYF.

The rearrangement links TRBV5-6 to TRBJ2-5; D is unresolved. The DNA end lines up better with TRBJ2-7; the J call may be wrong. This CDR3 contains 11 residues. From germline, CDR1 is SGHDT and CDR2 YYEEEE. The chain's CDR3 is CASSGQDEQYF. CDR3 nucleotide sequence: TGTGCCAGCAGCGGCCAGGACGAGCAGTACTTC.

V and J are TRBV7-9 and TRBJ1-2; TRBD1 matches at 9 bases. Germline V gene sequence: CDR1 SEHNR, CDR2 FQNEAQ (reference sequence). CDR3 length equals 13 residues. V shed 4 bases and J 8 bases; nucleotides not matched to a gene: 5. The CDR3 loop is CASSSQGAQGYTF. In nucleotides, the CDR3 is TGTGCCAGCAGCTCACAGGGGGCTCAAGGCTACACCTTC.

The gene calls are TRBV5-1 and TRBJ2-7, with 7 bases lining up with TRBD2. Germline CDR1 is SGHRS and CDR2 is YFSETQ. The CDR3 consists of 16 residues. Losses at the gene ends were 0 bases for V and 0 bases for J; bases not matched to a gene: 6. DNA of the CDR3: TGCGCCAGCAGCTTGGTCGAAGCGGGAAACTCCTACGAGCAGTACTTC. It codes for CASSLVEAGNSYEQYF.

This clone has only a few counts. CDR3 DNA: TGTGCCTGGAGTAGGACTAGCGGGAGGCCCCTAGCCAAAAACATTCAGTACTTC. It translates to CAWSRTSGRPLAKNIQYF. V gene TRBV30 combines with J gene TRBJ2-4; 14 bases agree with TRBD2. The CDR3 is 18 amino acids. CDR1 GTSNPN and CDR2 SVGIG come from the germline V gene (reference sequence). The trim removed 2 bases at V and 0 bases at J, leaving 6 bases unmatched.

V gene TRBV29-1 combines with J gene TRBJ2-5, with D perhaps TRBD1 or TRBD2 (5 bases each). The CDR3 is 12 residues long. The germline V gene encodes CDR1 SQVTM and CDR2 ANQGSEA. The V end was cut by 3 bases, the J end by 11 bases, with 16 bases between. The CDR3 loop is CSVEGTLGEQYF. CDR3 DNA: TGCAGCGTTGAGGGGACCCTCGGGGAGCAGTACTTC.

The chain carries TRBV15 and TRBJ2-5; the D gene is possibly TRBD1 (5 bases). This CDR3 comprises 15 residues. The germline V gene has CDR1 LNHNV and CDR2 YYDKDF (reference sequence). The V and J ends lost 0 bases and 2 bases respectively, with 10 bases between them. The CDR3 here is CATSRDIGVQETQYF. CDR3 DNA sequence: TGTGCCACCAGCAGAGATATAGGGGTTCAAGAGACCCAGTACTTC. Combining the CDR3 with reference TRBV15 and TRBJ2-5 gives the whole variable domain DAMVIQNPRYQVTQFGKPVTLSCSQTLNHNVMYWYQQKSSQAPKLLFHYYDKDFNNEADTPDNFQSRRPNTSFCFLDIRSPGLGDTAMYLCATSRDIGVQETQYFGPGTRLLVL.

This clone was seen a single time. This chain uses TRBV5-6 with TRBJ2-1, with 12 bases matching TRBD2. CDR3 length: 16 residues. Germline CDR1 SGHDT, CDR2 YYEEEE. The junction had 5 bases not matched to a gene; V was cut back by 0 bases and J by 7 bases. CDR3 sequence (DNA): TGTGCCAGCAGCTTGGCCTCTAGCGGGAGGGGTAATGAGCAGTTCTTC. It translates to CASSLASSGRGNEQFF.

This clone was recorded once. This sample includes further DNA sequences coding for the same CDR3. CDR3 amino acids: CASSLGRASYEQYF. The CDR3 region has the DNA TGTGCCAGCAGCTTAGGTAGGGCCTCCTACGAGCAGTACTTC. The V and J genes are TRBV11-2 and TRBJ2-7, with no clear D. The germline CDR1 and CDR2 sequences are SGHAT and FQNNGV. The ends were cut back, 1 base at V and 0 bases at J, with 7 bases in the middle. The CDR3 is 14 amino acids.

This sequence joins TRBV9 and TRBJ2-7; 9 nucleotides line up with TRBD2. J lost 6 bases, V lost 0 bases, and 13 bases had no gene match. Germline values: CDR1 SGDLS, CDR2 YYNGEE. The CDR3 sequence is 17 residues long. The CDR3: CASSVGEGLAGPSEQYF. The CDR3 bases are TGTGCCAGCAGCGTAGGGGAGGGGCTAGCGGGGCCCTCCGAGCAGTACTTC. The full variable domain, completed using reference TRBV9 and TRBJ2-7, is DSGVTQTPKHLITATGQRVTLRCSPRSGDLSVYWYQQSLDQGLQFLIQYYNGEERAKGNILERFSAQQFPDLHSELNLSSLELGDSALYFCASSVGEGLAGPSEQYFGPGTRLTVT.

This clone was recorded a few times. Other DNA sequences from this sample encode an identical CDR3 as well. V and J are TRBV11-3 and TRBJ2-3, with D unresolved. The CDR3 spans 13 residues. Trimming removed 1 base at V and 0 bases at J, with 2 bases between. Germline V CDR1 and CDR2: SGHNT, YENEEA. The CDR3 is CASSLVSTDTQYF. The CDR3 DNA sequence: TGTGCCAGCAGCTTAGTTAGCACAGATACGCAGTATTTT.

In this sample, this clone turned up a few times. This sample includes further DNA sequences coding for the same CDR3. V is TRBV6-5 and J is TRBJ2-7, with D hard to call. The V end lost 2 bases, the J end lost 0 bases, and 5 bases lay between the germline ends. The CDR3 is made up of 13 amino acids. Germline values: CDR1 MNHEY, CDR2 SVGAGI. The CDR3 is CASSYAPSYEQYF. The CDR3, as DNA: TGTGCCAGCAGTTACGCTCCCTCCTACGAGCAGTACTTC.

The genes are TRBV9 and TRBJ2-3; possible D gene TRBD2, 6 bases. The V end lost 4 bases, the J end lost 0 bases, and 12 bases lay between the germline ends. Germline V gene lookup returns CDR1 SGDLS and CDR2 YYNGEE. This CDR3 is built from 15 residues. The CDR3 coding sequence is TGTGCCAGCAGCTTGACCGGGGGAAGCACAGATACGCAGTATTTT. Encoded protein: CASSLTGGSTDTQYF.